This T cell receptor beta chain is from a study of shared clonotypes between healthy human individuals. Study as a whole: CD4 naive cells filled three plates per donor, CD4 memory three, CD8 naive two and CD8 memory one. Study-level results: Larger estimated richness was generally seen in naive subsets than in memory subsets.

CD45RO-negative CD8 cells positively selected for CCR7 made up the naive population, which excluded terminally differentiated effector memory CD45RA+ cells. Donors comprised only Caucasian adults living in Nashville, Tennessee. Assay execution took place at the deep level. TCRdb's copy holds only in-frame clones and misses some; the assay was immunoSEQ multiplex PCR. The sample lists under 1 million clones; 96% were seen once. About this clone itself: Its antigen is not identified. Germline is not matched at one junction end, which may reflect a read error.

Germline V gives CDR1 SGHRS, CDR2 YFSETQ. CDR3 length: 17 amino acids. The origin of this receptor is a man aged 30-40 years in good health. This rearrangement joins TRBV5-1 to TRBJ2-5, with 14 bases lining up with TRBD2. What was sequenced was naive CD8+ T cells sorted from blood. This chain's CDR3 is CASSLGLAGVLRETQYF. The CDR3, as DNA: TGCGCCAGCAGTTTGGGACTAGCGGGAGTCTTAAGAGAGACCCAGTACTTC.